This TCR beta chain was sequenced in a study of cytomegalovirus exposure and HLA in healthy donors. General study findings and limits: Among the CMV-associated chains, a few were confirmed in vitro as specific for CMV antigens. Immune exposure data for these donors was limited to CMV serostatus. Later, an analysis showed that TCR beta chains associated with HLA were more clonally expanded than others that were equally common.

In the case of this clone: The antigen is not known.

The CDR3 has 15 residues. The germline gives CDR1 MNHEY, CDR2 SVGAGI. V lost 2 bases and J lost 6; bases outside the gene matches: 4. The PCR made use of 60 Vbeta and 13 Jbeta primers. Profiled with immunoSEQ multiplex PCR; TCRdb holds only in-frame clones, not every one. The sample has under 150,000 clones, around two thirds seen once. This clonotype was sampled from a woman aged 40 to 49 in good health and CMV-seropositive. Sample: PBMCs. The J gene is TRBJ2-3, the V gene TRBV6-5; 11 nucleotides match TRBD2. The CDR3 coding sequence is TGTGCCAGCAGTTACCGTAGCGGGAGGGCCGATACGCAGTATTTT. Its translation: CASSYRSGRADTQYF.